The rows below give T cell receptor beta chains drawn from one sample of a study of cytomegalovirus exposure and HLA in healthy donors. Profiled with immunoSEQ multiplex PCR; TCRdb holds only in-frame clones, not every one. The table shows about 110,000 clones, with 70% to 75% occurring only once. Sequenced sample: PBMCs. The receptors derive from a man aged 40-50 years in good health and CMV-seronegative. The conserved cysteine and the conserved F or W are not part of the CDR3 here. Clone size is stated in some rows and not others, as once, few, many or a class when expanded.

abundance	v_gene	j_gene	CDR3aa
NA	TRBV19	TRBJ1-5	ASSIGELQPQH
few	TRBV21-1	TRBJ2-1	ASSKALSQDGNEQF
NA	TRBV6-1	TRBJ1-2	ASRTGQGANYGYT
NA	TRBV7-2	TRBJ2-6	ASSLLIGAAGANVLT
NA	TRBV19	TRBJ2-5	ASSINLAGGRETQY
NA	TRBV6-5	TRBJ2-3	ASSYSGGASTDTQY
NA	TRBV6-5	TRBJ1-1	ASRRDRDSEAF
NA	TRBV6-1	TRBJ2-7	ASSDSGTGVHEQY
NA	TRBV5-1	TRBJ2-7	ASSLNAEFYEQY
NA	TRBV5-4	TRBJ1-2	ASRNGQADGYT
once	TRBV4-1	TRBJ2-7	ASSQVGHSYEQY
NA	TRBV6-1	TRBJ2-2	ASHSGSANTGELF
NA	TRBV7-8	TRBJ1-1	ASSPTGVGTEAF
NA	TRBV7-2	TRBJ1-5	ASSSRQGALNQPQH
NA	TRBV2	TRBJ2-5	ASTSGSSVETQY
once	TRBV30	TRBJ1-4	AWSTGVDEKLF
once	TRBV7-8	TRBJ1-1	ASTPLKQGNTEAF
NA	TRBV6-6	TRBJ1-2	ASRTGYGYT
NA	TRBV6-5	TRBJ2-3	ASSLIGGGTDTQY
NA	TRBV9	TRBJ2-3	ASSVRDSPTDTQY
NA	TRBV7-9	TRBJ2-1	ASSLVEGAPYNEQF
NA	TRBV5-6	TRBJ2-7	ASSLVGATYEQY
NA	TRBV6-1	TRBJ2-7	ASSPRGGGLYEQY
NA	TRBV7-3	TRBJ2-5	ASSQTSGGSMETQY
NA	TRBV5-1	TRBJ2-2	ASSNGQAGPGELF
NA	TRBV7-9	TRBJ2-1	SSSSISPGLAGVEQF
few	TRBV7-9	TRBJ1-5	ASSLSTGGSQPQH
NA	TRBV5-6	TRBJ2-1	ASSSGWRGYNEQF
NA	TRBV6-5	TRBJ2-7	ASSYRDLAAYEQY
NA	TRBV5-6	TRBJ2-5	ASGRAGETQY
NA	TRBV5-5	TRBJ2-2	ASSTTSGSTGELF
NA	TRBV7-8	TRBJ1-2	ASSLWGTGIDGYT
NA	TRBV4-1	TRBJ2-1	ASSPGLAGSYNEQF
NA	TRBV4-2	TRBJ2-2	ASSQEAQGRPGELF
once	TRBV4-3	TRBJ2-7	ASSQEGTGLYEQY
NA	TRBV5-1	TRBJ2-5	ASNRGGEETQY
NA	TRBV2	TRBJ1-3	ASSVKAGGSGNTIY
NA	TRBV11-2	TRBJ1-2	ASRPLDRARTRGYT
NA	TRBV28	TRBJ1-2	ASSFRPQGDYGYT
once	TRBV14	TRBJ2-5	ASSQEWSQY
NA	TRBV16	TRBJ1-5	ASSQGDRGKNQPQH
NA	TRBV6-1	TRBJ2-7	ASRPAGGLYEQY